These 3 T cell receptor beta chains were all obtained from the same sample, sequenced in a study of T-cell reconstitution after alpha-beta-depleted transplantation in children. Library preparation (for TCRbeta) was performed with unique molecular identifiers. TCRdb used MiXCR to reprocess the PCR reads, holding one entry per CDR3 protein. In the table there are over 400,000 distinct CDR3 sequences, about 12% of which are singletons. The sequencing used PBMCs from the stem cell graft donor, collected from the stem cell graft. All receptors derive from a human donor who donated a stem cell graft to a child with combined immunodeficiency.

The chain uses TRBV29-1 and TRBJ2-7, with unresolved D. The CDR3 runs to 13 residues. The V end lost 0 bases, the J end lost 2 bases, and 8 bases lay between the germline ends. The V gene's germline CDR1 is SQVTM and CDR2 ANQGSEA. The CDR3 sequence: CSVEDPTAYEQYF. Written as DNA, the CDR3 is TGCAGCGTTGAAGATCCGACGGCCTACGAGCAGTACTTC.

V is TRBV5-1 and J is TRBJ2-5; 8 nucleotides line up with TRBD2. V lost 0 bases, J lost 4 bases, and 8 bases stayed unmatched. In germline, CDR1 is SGHRS, CDR2 YFSETQ. The length of the CDR3 is 16 residues. Written as DNA, the CDR3 is TGCGCCAGCAGCTTGGTTCCGGGCCTAGCGGGAGAGACCCAGTACTTC. Encoded protein: CASSLVPGLAGETQYF.

This clonotype was observed a few times. The gene calls are TRBV12-3 or TRBV12-4 and TRBJ2-3; the match to TRBD2 covers 8 bases. V was clipped by 2 bases and J by 4 bases; unmatched bases: 14. The CDR3 runs to 18 residues. The CDR3 sequence: CASSLPPRPGGLADTQYF. As DNA, the CDR3 is TGTGCCAGCAGTTTACCCCCTCGGCCGGGGGGGCTGGCAGATACGCAGTATTTT.